The rows below give T cell receptor beta chains drawn from one sample of a study of cytomegalovirus exposure and HLA in healthy donors. TCRdb keeps only in-frame clones here, not all; method: immunoSEQ multiplex PCR. This sample has tens of thousands of clones, with 72% found just once. Material: PBMCs. Every receptor here comes from a middle-aged woman in good health and CMV-seropositive. The CDR3 runs from the conserved cysteine through the conserved F or W.

CASSLTSGGTQYF,TRBJ2-3,TRBV19
CASSLTSGTGKNTIYF,TRBJ1-3,TRBV7-3
CASSQEGRGGLDEQFF,TRBJ2-1,TRBV4-2
CASSERTSGGAIRETQYF,TRBJ2-5,TRBV6-1
CASSRGYSNQPQHF,TRBJ1-5,TRBV27
CASSLQGPQETQYF,TRBJ2-5,TRBV2
CASSPFIAHEQFF,TRBJ2-1,TRBV4-1
CASSEGADQPQHF,TRBJ1-5,TRBV5-1
CASSLGGGPTDTQYF,TRBJ2-3,TRBV7-8
CATNPGEGTPSSYEQYF,TRBJ2-7,TRBV7-9
CASSSQGAPRVATEAFF,TRBJ1-1,TRBV5-1
CASSVGTANTEAFF,TRBJ1-1,TRBV9
CASSRTSGAAGAKNIQYF,TRBJ2-4,TRBV7-9
CASSLSGNGEKLFF,TRBJ1-4,TRBV7-2
CASSLDRNGYTF,TRBJ1-2,TRBV5-4
CASRLRTGGIYGYTF,TRBJ1-2,TRBV27
CASSERYEQYF,TRBJ2-7,TRBV6-1
CASSVRLAGGSYNEQFF,TRBJ2-1,TRBV7-6
CASSVGPDNEQFF,TRBJ2-1,TRBV9
CASSQYRGDSPLHF,TRBJ1-6,TRBV4-1
CASSHTVISNQPQHF,TRBJ1-5,TRBV4-1
CASSEYRVDGYTF,TRBJ1-2,TRBV2
CASSLDLAGEDEQFF,TRBJ2-1,TRBV5-1
CASSVAPQPGETQYF,TRBJ2-5,TRBV9
CASSVEETSHEQFF,TRBJ2-1,TRBV9
CASSERASGGSPLHF,TRBJ1-6,TRBV2
CASSPDGQIYEQYF,TRBJ2-7,TRBV18
CSVDKGNEKLFF,TRBJ1-4,TRBV29-1
CAGRQGANTGELFF,TRBJ2-2,TRBV10-2
CAKTLAGGRGEQFF,TRBJ2-1,TRBV2
CATQEGYNSPLHF,TRBJ1-6,TRBV6-1
CASSSQSGGTDTQYF,TRBJ2-3,TRBV6-5
CASSYRATDYGYTF,TRBJ1-2,TRBV5-1
CASRGQGGSYNEQFF,TRBJ2-1,TRBV2
CASSSRGGPNTGELFF,TRBJ2-2,TRBV7-9
CASGLQGANTEAFF,TRBJ1-1,TRBV5-1
CAWSPTLGAPQYF,TRBJ2-5,TRBV30
CSASGVAEAFF,TRBJ1-1,TRBV29-1
CASSPTGNEGGYTF,TRBJ1-2,TRBV5-1
CASSWYEATDTQYF,TRBJ2-3,TRBV11-1
CASSRGLAGAIDGGELFF,TRBJ2-2,TRBV4-2
CASRTQGDHYGYTF,TRBJ1-2,TRBV6-6
CASSFGVGETQYF,TRBJ2-5,TRBV7-3
CASRHRVGTGELFF,TRBJ2-2,TRBV19
CASRLGQFYEQYF,TRBJ2-7,TRBV6-5
CASREAGDTYEQYF,TRBJ2-7,TRBV7-9
CASSHTPLRPDGDNQPQHF,TRBJ1-5,TRBV4-1
CASSYSRQGQRGAFF,TRBJ1-1,TRBV6-5
CASSLGSADTQYF,TRBJ2-3,TRBV11-3
CASSLYPEGSYNEQFF,TRBJ2-1,TRBV10-2
CASSPVRGSNTGELFF,TRBJ2-2,TRBV9
CASSNSQRGSSYNEQFF,TRBJ2-1,TRBV7-6
CASSSVAGDTQYF,TRBJ2-3,TRBV6-5
CASSIWQDTDTQYF,TRBJ2-3,TRBV5-1
CASSAWHTQGPNTGELFF,TRBJ2-2,TRBV6-1
CASSLPSEGLGYEQYF,TRBJ2-7,TRBV11-3
CASSLKTGPLVRTEAFF,TRBJ1-1,TRBV4-1
CASRSDTAYGYTF,TRBJ1-2,TRBV6-6
CASSGQFNLNTEAFF,TRBJ1-1,TRBV13